This TCR beta chain was documented in a study of T cells in Graves' hyperthyroidism and ophthalmopathy. Findings and caveats of the study: Stable hyperthyroidism was separated from ophthalmopathy by a model based on 13 V-J features.

This clonotype has a handful of counts. Its antigen remains unknown. From RNA transcripts, TCR beta CDR3 regions were amplified. The HTBI set primed first-round TCR CDR3 RT-PCR. TCRdb re-called the multiplex PCR reads with MiXCR, one entry per CDR3 protein. The sample lists approximately 330,000 distinct CDR3 sequences; roughly 20% were seen once. The clonotype originates from a woman aged 45 to 65 with Graves' hyperthyroidism. Sequenced sample: blood.

The CDR3 is CASSKSGGAGDTQYF. CDR3 bases: TGTGCCAGCAGCAAGAGCGGGGGGGCCGGAGATACGCAGTATTTT. This chain joins TRBV7-8 and TRBJ2-3; 10 bases line up with TRBD2. Germline CDR1 reads SGHVS; CDR2 reads FQNEAQ. This CDR3 is 15 amino acids long. Trimming took 5 bases from V and 5 from J; bases not matched to a gene: 7.